This T cell receptor beta chain was identified during a study of cytomegalovirus exposure and HLA in healthy donors. Deletions cut 3 bases from V and 5 bases from J, with 22 bases between. This CDR3 region has 17 residues. Germline V gives CDR1 WNHNN, CDR2 SYGVQD (reference sequence). Vbeta (60) and Jbeta (13) primers were used in the PCR. Sequencing used immunoSEQ multiplex PCR; TCRdb keeps in-frame clones, though not all of them. Among roughly 130,000 clones listed, roughly four fifths were seen once. The TCR originated in a woman aged 45 to 65 in good health and CMV-seropositive. Input material: PBMCs. The J gene is TRBJ2-5, the V gene TRBV10-1, with D possibly TRBD1 on 6 matching bases. The CDR3 loop is CASSEGTGPTDEETQYF. The CDR3, as DNA: TGCGCCAGCAGTGAAGGAACAGGGCCCACGGACGAGGAGACCCAGTACTTC.